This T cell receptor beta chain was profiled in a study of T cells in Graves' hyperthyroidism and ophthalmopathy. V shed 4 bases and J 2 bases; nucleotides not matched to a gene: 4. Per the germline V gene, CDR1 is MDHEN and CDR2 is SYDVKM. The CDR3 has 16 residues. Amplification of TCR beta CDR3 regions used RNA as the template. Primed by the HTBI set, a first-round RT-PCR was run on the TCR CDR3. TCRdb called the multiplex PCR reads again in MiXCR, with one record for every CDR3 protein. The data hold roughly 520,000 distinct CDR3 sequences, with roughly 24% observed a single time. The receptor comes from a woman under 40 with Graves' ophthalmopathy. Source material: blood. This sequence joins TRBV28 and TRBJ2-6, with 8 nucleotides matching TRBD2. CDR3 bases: TGTGCCAGCAGTTGGGGCGGGGGGCCTGGGGCCAACGTCCTGACTTTC. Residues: CASSWGGGPGANVLTF. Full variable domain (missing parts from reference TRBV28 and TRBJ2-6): DVKVTQSSRYLVKRTGEKVFLECVQDMDHENMFWYRQDPGLGLRLIYFSYDVKMKEKGDIPEGYSVSREKKERFSLILESASTNQTSMYLCASSWGGGPGANVLTFGAGSRLTVL.